This T cell receptor beta chain was captured in a study of breast tumors, draining lymph nodes, adjacent tissues. TCRdb reanalysed the multiplex PCR reads using MiXCR and keeps one entry per CDR3 protein. This sample has 150,000 to 200,000 distinct CDR3 sequences, with approximately 33% found just once. The CDR3 spans 13 residues. Trimming stripped 3 bases from V and 9 bases from J, with 15 bases between. Germline V gives CDR1 SNHLY, CDR2 FYNNEI. Study observations and caveats: Tumor and nontumor repertoires were significantly more similar in luminal-like than in basal-like breast cancer. Compared with lymph nodes, tumors were less diverse; compared with nontumor tissue, more. Data fit most tumor T cells coming from lymph node, expanding in tumor. Data only fit, rather than demonstrated, lymph node origin of most tumor T cells.

Samples came from axillary lymph nodes draining the breast cancer. This clonotype was found many times. Its antigen is currently unknown. The clonotype originates from a female donor with breast cancer. Some clones in this sample may be carry-over from other donors' samples. Sequenced material: axillary lymph node tissue. V gene TRBV2 combines with J gene TRBJ2-7; D is unresolved. The CDR3 DNA sequence: TGTGCCAGCAGTGAGTTTAGGGCCGAAGTGCAGTACTTC. It translates to CASSEFRAEVQYF.